What follows are 9 T cell receptor beta chains derived from one specimen sequenced in a study of blood T cell repertoires in COVID-19. The protocol was immunoSEQ multiplex PCR, while the TCRdb copy is restricted to in-frame clones and leaves out a portion. This sample has 300,000 to 450,000 clones, with around 85% found just once. Sequencing input: peripheral blood. Receptor source: a woman between 18 and 29 years old with acute or convalescent COVID-19.

In this sample, this clone turned up once. The rearrangement joins TRBV7-9 to TRBJ2-7; TRBD1 agrees at 10 bases. This CDR3 spans 16 amino acids. Germline V gene lookup returns CDR1 SEHNR and CDR2 FQNEAQ (reference sequence). The junction had 6 bases not matched to a gene; V was cut back by 1 base and J by 3 bases. CDR3 protein: CASSLERDRGLYEQYF. CDR3 DNA sequence: TGTGCCAGCAGCTTAGAAAGGGACAGGGGTCTCTACGAGCAGTACTTC.

The genes are TRBV28 and TRBJ1-5; D not resolved. The CDR3 is made up of 14 amino acids. CDR1 is MDHEN, CDR2 SYDVKM, per germline. V shed 8 bases and J shed 11 bases, with 22 bases lying between them. The CDR3 loop is CASALGRGIRTQHF. The CDR3 coding sequence is TGTGCCAGCGCCCTAGGTCGGGGAATTCGGACCCAGCATTTT. The whole variable domain, remainder taken from reference TRBV28 and TRBJ1-5, is DVKVTQSSRYLVKRTGEKVFLECVQDMDHENMFWYRQDPGLGLRLIYFSYDVKMKEKGDIPEGYSVSREKKERFSLILESASTNQTSMYLCASALGRGIRTQHFGDGTRLSIL.

The sample holds one count of this clone. This chain links TRBV19 with TRBJ1-5, with 8 bases fitting TRBD1. Germline V gene sequence: CDR1 LNHDA, CDR2 SQIVND (reference sequence). Trimming at V came to 2 bases and at J to 5 bases, leaving 8 bases not matched to a gene. This CDR3 has 16 residues. The CDR3 DNA is TGTGCCAGTAGTATAAGTTGGGCAGGGGGCCATCAGCCCCAGCATTTT. Translated: CASSISWAGGHQPQHF.

This clone was counted a few times. The rearrangement uses TRBV6-5 and TRBJ2-3, with no clear D. The CDR3 is 13 residues long. Trimming pared 6 bases from V and 2 bases from J, leaving 9 bases between. Per the germline V gene, CDR1 is MNHEY and CDR2 is SVGAGI. CDR3 region: CASRRGFTDTQYF. The CDR3 region has the DNA TGTGCCAGCAGGAGAGGATTCACAGATACGCAGTATTTT.

The V and J genes are TRBV7-3 and TRBJ1-2, with a possible D match to TRBD1 (6 bases). This CDR3 region has 18 residues. The V end lost 3 bases, the J end lost 3 bases, and 23 bases lay between the germline ends. From germline, CDR1 is SGHTA and CDR2 FQGTGA. CDR3 sequence reads: CASSFLRHREIGDYGYTF. The CDR3 DNA reads TGTGCCAGCAGCTTTCTCCGGCACAGGGAAATTGGCGACTATGGCTACACCTTC.

The gene calls are TRBV7-8 and TRBJ1-1; 7 positions agree with TRBD1. Unmatched junction bases numbered 4, after V lost 2 bases and J lost 4 bases. From germline, CDR1 is SGHVS and CDR2 FQNEAQ. This CDR3 comprises 14 residues. CDR3 region: CASSLLQGVTEAFF. The CDR3 DNA reads TGTGCCAGCAGCTTACTCCAGGGGGTCACTGAAGCTTTCTTT.

As DNA, the CDR3 is TGTGCCAGCAGCTTTAACAGGGGGCAGTCCGAGCAGTACTTC. It specifies CASSFNRGQSEQYF. The chain carries TRBV5-6 and TRBJ2-7; 9 bases map to TRBD1. Trimming removed 2 bases from V and 6 bases from J; junction bases left unmatched: 6. This CDR3 is built from 14 residues. Germline V gene data show CDR1 as SGHDT and CDR2 as YYEEEE.

The chain links TRBV30 to TRBJ1-6; 8 bases align to TRBD1. CDR3 length equals 16 residues. Per germline, CDR1 GTSNPN and CDR2 SVGIG (reference sequence). V trimming: 0 bases; J trimming: 7 bases; junction bases outside the gene matches: 8. Here the CDR3 reads CAWSVLPGQVNSPLHF. The DNA of the CDR3 is TGTGCCTGGAGTGTACTACCGGGACAGGTCAATTCACCCCTCCACTTT.

V is TRBV28 and J is TRBJ2-1; 12 nucleotides align to TRBD2. V lost 3 bases and J lost 4; bases outside the gene matches: 16. The CDR3 has 20 amino acids. The V gene's germline CDR1 is MDHEN and CDR2 SYDVKM. CDR3 DNA sequence: TGTGCCAGCAGTTTCATAGGGGCGGTGGCTAGCGGGAGGGAATACAATGAGCAGTTCTTC. Its protein is CASSFIGAVASGREYNEQFF.